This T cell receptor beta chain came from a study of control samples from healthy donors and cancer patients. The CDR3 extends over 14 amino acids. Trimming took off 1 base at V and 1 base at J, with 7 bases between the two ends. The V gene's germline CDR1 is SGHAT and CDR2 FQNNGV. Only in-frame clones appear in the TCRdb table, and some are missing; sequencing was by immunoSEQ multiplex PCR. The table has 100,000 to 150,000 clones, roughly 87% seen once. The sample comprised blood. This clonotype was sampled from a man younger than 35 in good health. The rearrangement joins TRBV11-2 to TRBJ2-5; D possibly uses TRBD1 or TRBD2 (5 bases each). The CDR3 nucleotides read TGTGCCAGCAGCTTAGGAGGGACCCAAGAGACCCAGTACTTC. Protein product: CASSLGGTQETQYF.